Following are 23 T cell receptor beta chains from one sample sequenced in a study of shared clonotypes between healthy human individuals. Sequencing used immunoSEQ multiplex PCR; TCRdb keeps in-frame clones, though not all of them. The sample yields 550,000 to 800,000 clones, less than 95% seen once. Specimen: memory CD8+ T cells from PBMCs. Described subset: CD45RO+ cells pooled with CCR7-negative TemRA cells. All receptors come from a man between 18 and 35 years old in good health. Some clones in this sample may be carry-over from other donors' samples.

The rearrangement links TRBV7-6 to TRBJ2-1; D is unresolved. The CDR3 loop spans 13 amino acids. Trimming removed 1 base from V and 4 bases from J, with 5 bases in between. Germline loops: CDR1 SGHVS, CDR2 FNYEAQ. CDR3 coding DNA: TGTGCCAGCAGCTTAGGTATATACAATGAGCAGTTCTTC. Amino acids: CASSLGIYNEQFF.

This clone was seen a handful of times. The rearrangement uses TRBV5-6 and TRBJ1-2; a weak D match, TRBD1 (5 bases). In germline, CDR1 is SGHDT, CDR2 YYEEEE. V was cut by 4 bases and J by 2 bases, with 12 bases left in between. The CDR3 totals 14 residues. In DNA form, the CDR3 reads TGTGCCAGCAGCGAGGGGAATGGGAACTATGGCTACACCTTC. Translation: CASSEGNGNYGYTF.

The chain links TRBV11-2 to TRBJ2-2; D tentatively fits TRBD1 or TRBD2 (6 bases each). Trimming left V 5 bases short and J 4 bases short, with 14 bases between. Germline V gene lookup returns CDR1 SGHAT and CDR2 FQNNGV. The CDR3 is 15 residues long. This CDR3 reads CASSKGGRGTGELFF. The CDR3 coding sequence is TGTGCCAGCAGCAAGGGGGGACGGGGCACCGGGGAGCTGTTTTTT.

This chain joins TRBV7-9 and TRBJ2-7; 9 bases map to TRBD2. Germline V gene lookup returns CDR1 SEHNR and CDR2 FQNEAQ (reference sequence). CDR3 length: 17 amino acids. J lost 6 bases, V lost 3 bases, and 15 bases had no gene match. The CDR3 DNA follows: TGTGCCAGCAGCTTGCACGGGGAAGCGGGAGGCCCCCGCGAGCAGTACTTC. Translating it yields CASSLHGEAGGPREQYF.

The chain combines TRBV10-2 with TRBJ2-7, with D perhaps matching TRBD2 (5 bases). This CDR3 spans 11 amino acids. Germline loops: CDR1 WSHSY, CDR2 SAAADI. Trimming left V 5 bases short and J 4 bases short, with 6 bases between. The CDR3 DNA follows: TGCGCCAGCAGTACGGGGTACGAGCAGTACTTC. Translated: CASSTGYEQYF.

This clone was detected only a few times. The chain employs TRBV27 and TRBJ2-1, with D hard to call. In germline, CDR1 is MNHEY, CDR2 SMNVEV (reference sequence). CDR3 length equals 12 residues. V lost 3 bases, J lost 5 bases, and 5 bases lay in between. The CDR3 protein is CASSFRDNEQFF. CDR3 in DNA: TGTGCCAGCAGTTTCCGCGACAATGAGCAGTTCTTC.

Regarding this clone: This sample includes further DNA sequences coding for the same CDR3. The CDR3 spells CASSPTSGSSYNEQFF. The CDR3 DNA follows: TGTGCCAGCTCACCAACTAGCGGGAGCTCCTACAATGAGCAGTTCTTC. The chain couples TRBV18 to TRBJ2-1; TRBD2 agrees at 11 bases. Trimming removed 2 bases from V and 0 bases from J; junction bases left unmatched: 0. This CDR3 region has 16 residues. Germline lookup yields CDR1 KGHSH and CDR2 LQKENI.

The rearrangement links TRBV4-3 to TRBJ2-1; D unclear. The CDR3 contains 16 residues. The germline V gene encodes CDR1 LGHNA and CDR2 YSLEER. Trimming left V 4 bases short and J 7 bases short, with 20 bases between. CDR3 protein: CASSPSQVVGVNEQFF. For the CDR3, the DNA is TGCGCCAGCAGCCCTTCCCAGGTCGTCGGTGTGAATGAGCAGTTCTTC.

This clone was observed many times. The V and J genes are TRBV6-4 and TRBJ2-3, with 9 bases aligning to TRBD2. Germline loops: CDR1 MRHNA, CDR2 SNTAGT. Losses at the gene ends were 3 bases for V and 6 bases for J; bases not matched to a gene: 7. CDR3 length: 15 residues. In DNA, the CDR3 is TGTGCCAGCAGTGAACGGCTAGCGGGACCCGATACGCAGTATTTT. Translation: CASSERLAGPDTQYF.

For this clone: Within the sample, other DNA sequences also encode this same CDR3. The CDR3: CASSYSEQTGYTF. DNA of the CDR3: TGTGCCAGCAGTTACTCTGAACAGACTGGCTACACCTTC. This sequence joins TRBV6-5 and TRBJ1-2; D gene uncertain. The V gene lost 0 bases and the J gene lost 7 bases, with 9 bases spanning the gap. Looked up from germline, CDR1 is MNHEY and CDR2 is SVGAGI. The CDR3 has 13 amino acids.

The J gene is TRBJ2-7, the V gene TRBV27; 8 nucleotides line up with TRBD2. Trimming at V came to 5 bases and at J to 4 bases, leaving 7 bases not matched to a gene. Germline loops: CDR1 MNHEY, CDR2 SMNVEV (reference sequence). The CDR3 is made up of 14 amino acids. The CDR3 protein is CASSPSGSLYEQYF. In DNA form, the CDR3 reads TGTGCCAGCAGTCCCAGCGGGAGTCTTTACGAGCAGTACTTC.

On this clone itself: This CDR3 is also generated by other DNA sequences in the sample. For the CDR3, the DNA is TGTGCCAGTAGCACCGGGAGGGGGAACACCGGGGAGCTGTTTTTT. Translation gives CASSTGRGNTGELFF. The V and J genes are TRBV19 and TRBJ2-2; 8 bases are shared with TRBD2. Germline loops: CDR1 LNHDA, CDR2 SQIVND (reference sequence). This CDR3 contains 15 residues. The ends lost 6 bases at V and 1 base at J; junction bases unmatched: 4. The whole variable domain, filled in from reference TRBV19 and TRBJ2-2, reads DGGITQSPKYLFRKEGQNVTLSCEQNLNHDAMYWYRQDPGQGLRLIYYSQIVNDFQKGDIAEGYSVSREKKESFPLTVTSAQKNPTAFYLCASSTGRGNTGELFFGEGSRLTVL.

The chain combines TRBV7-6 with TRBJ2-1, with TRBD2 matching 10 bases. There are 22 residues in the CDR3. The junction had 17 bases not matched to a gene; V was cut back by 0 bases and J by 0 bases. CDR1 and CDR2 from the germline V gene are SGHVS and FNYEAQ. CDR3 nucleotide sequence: TGTGCCAGCAGCTTAGCTCAGTCCCAGCGGGAGGGCTTGGGGAGCTCCTACAATGAGCAGTTCTTC. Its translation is CASSLAQSQREGLGSSYNEQFF. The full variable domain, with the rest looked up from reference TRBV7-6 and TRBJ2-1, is GAGVSQSPRYKVTKRGQDVALRCDPISGHVSLYWYRQALGQGPEFLTYFNYEAQQDKSGLPNDRFSAERPEGSISTLTIQRTEQRDSAMYRCASSLAQSQREGLGSSYNEQFFGPGTRLTVL.

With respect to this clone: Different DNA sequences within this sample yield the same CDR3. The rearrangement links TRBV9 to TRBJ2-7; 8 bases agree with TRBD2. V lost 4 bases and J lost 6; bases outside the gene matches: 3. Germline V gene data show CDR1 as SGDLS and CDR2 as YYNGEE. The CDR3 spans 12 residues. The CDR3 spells CASSPGGAEQYF. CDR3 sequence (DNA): TGTGCCAGCAGCCCCGGGGGGGCCGAGCAGTACTTC.

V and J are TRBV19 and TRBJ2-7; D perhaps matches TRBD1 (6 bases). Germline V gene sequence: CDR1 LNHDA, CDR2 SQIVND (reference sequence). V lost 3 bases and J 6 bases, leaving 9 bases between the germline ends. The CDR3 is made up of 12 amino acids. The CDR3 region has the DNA TGTGCCAGTAGTATTTTGGGGGCCGAGCAGTACTTC. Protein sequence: CASSILGAEQYF.

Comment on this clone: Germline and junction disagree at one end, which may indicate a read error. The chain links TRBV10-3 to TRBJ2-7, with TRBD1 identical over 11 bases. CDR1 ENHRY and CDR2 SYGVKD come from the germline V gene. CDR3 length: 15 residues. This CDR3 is CAISQSGTGGSEQYF. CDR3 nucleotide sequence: TGTGCCATCAGTCAGTCCGGGACAGGGGGGAGTGAGCAGTACTTC.

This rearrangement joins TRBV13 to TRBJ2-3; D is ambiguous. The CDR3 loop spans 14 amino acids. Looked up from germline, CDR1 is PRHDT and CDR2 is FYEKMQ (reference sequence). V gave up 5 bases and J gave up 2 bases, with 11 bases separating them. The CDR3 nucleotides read TGTGCCAGCAGCCCTAGGCGCTTCACAGATACGCAGTATTTT. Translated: CASSPRRFTDTQYF.

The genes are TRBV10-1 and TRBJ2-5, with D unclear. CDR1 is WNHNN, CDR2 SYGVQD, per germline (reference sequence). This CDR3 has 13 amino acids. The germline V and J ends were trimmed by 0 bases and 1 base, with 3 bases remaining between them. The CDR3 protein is CASSESVQETQYF. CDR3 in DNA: TGCGCCAGCAGTGAGTCGGTCCAAGAGACCCAGTACTTC.

CDR3 amino acids: CASSTGGNEAFF. In DNA form, the CDR3 reads TGTGCCAGCAGTACCGGGGGAAATGAAGCTTTCTTT. The gene calls are TRBV7-6 and TRBJ1-1; D may be TRBD1 (5 bases). Trimming shortened V by 6 bases and J by 7 bases, and 12 bases separated the two germline ends. The germline gives CDR1 SGHVS, CDR2 FNYEAQ. The CDR3 is 12 amino acids.

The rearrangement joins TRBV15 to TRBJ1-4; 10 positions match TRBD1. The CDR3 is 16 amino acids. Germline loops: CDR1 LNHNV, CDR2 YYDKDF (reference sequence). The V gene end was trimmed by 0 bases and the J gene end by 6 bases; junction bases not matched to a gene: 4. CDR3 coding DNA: TGTGCCACCAGCAGAGATGGAGGGACAGGGGATGAAAAACTGTTTTTT. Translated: CATSRDGGTGDEKLFF.

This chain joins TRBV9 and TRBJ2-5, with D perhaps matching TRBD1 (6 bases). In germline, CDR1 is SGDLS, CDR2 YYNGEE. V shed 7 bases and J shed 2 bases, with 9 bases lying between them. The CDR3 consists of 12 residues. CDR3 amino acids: CASQGLQETQYF. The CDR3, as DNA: TGTGCCAGCCAGGGGTTGCAAGAGACCCAGTACTTC.

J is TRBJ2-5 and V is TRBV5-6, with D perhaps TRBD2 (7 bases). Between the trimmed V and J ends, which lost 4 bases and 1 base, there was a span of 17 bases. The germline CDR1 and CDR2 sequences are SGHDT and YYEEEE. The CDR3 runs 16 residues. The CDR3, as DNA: TGTGCCAGCAGCCCCCTGGAGGGGGGGGGCCAAGAGACCCAGTACTTC. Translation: CASSPLEGGGQETQYF.

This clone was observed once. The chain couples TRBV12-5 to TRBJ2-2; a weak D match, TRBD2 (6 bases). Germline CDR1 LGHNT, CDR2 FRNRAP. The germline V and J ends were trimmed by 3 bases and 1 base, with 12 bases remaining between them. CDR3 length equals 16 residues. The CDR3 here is CASGFGGIWNTGELFF. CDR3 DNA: TGTGCTAGTGGTTTTGGGGGGATATGGAACACCGGGGAGCTGTTTTTT. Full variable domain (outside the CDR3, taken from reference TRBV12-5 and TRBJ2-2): DARVTQTPRHKVTEMGQEVTMRCQPILGHNTVFWYRQTMMQGLELLAYFRNRAPLDDSGMPKDRFSAEMPDATLATLKIQPSEPRDSAVYFCASGFGGIWNTGELFFGEGSRLTVL.